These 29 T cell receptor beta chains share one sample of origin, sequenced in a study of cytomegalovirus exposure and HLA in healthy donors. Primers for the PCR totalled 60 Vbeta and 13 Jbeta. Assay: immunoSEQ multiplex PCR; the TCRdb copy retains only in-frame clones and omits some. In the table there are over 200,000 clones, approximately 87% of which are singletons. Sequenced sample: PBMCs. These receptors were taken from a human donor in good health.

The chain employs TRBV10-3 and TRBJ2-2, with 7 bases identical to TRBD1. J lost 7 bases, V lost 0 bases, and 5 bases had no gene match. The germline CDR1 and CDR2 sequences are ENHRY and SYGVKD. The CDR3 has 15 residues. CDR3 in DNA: TGTGCCATCAGTGAGTCGAGGGGGCAGGTCGGGGAGCTGTTTTTT. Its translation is CAISESRGQVGELFF.

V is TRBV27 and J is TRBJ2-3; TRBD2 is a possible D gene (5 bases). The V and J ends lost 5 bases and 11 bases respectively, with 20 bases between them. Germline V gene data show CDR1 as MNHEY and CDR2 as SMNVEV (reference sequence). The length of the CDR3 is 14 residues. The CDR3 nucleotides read TGTGCCAGCAGTCGTACCCCTCTGGCGGGCCGGCAGTATTTT. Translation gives CASSRTPLAGRQYF.

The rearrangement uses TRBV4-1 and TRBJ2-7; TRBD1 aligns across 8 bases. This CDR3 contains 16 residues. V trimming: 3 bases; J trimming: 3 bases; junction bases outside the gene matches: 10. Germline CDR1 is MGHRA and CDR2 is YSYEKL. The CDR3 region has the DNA TGCGCCAGCAGCCAGTCCGACAGGGGAGCATTCTACGAGCAGTACTTC. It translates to CASSQSDRGAFYEQYF.

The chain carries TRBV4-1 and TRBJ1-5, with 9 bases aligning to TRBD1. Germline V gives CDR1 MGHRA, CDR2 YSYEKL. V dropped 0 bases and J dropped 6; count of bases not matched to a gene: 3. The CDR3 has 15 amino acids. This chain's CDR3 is CASSQEGTGFQPQHF. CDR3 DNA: TGCGCCAGCAGCCAAGAAGGGACAGGGTTTCAGCCCCAGCATTTT.

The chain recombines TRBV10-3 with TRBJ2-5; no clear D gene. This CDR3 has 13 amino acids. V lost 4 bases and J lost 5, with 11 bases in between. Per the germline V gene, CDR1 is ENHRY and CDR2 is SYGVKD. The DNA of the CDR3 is TGTGCCATCAGTGTGCGAGTTATGGAGACCCAGTACTTC. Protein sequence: CAISVRVMETQYF.

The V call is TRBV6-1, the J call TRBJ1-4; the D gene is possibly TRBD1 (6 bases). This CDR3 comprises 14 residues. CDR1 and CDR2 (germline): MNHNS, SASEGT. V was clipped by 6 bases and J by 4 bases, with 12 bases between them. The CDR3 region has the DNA TGTGCCAGCAGCCGGACAGACCGTAATGAAAAACTGTTTTTT. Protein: CASSRTDRNEKLFF.

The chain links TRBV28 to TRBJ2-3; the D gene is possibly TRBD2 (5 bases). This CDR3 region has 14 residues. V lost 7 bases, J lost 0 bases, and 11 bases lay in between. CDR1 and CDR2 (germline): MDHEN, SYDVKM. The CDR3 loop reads CASNLGGSTDTQYF. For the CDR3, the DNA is TGTGCCAGCAACCTTGGCGGGAGCACAGATACGCAGTATTTT.

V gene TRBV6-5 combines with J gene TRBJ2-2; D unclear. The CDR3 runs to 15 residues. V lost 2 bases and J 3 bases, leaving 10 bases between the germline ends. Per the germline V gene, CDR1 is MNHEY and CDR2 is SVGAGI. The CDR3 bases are TGTGCCAGCAGTTACGGCCGGAGATACACCGGGGAGCTGTTTTTT. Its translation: CASSYGRRYTGELFF.

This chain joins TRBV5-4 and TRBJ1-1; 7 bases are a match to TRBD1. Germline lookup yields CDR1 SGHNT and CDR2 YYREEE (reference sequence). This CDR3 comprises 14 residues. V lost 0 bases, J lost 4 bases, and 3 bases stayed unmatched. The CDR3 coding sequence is TGTGCCAGCAGCTTGGGAACAGGGGCCACTGAAGCTTTCTTT. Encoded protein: CASSLGTGATEAFF.

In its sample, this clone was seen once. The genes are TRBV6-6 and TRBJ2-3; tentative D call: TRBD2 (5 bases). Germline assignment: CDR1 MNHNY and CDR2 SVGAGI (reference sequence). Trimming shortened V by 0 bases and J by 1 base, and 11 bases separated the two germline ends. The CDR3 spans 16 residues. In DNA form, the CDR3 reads TGTGCCAGCAGTTACTCGATTGAGGGCCGCACAGATACGCAGTATTTT. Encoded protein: CASSYSIEGRTDTQYF.

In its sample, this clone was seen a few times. The CDR3 protein is CASSLNQNTEAFF. Written as DNA, the CDR3 is TGTGCCAGCAGCTTAAATCAGAACACTGAAGCTTTCTTT. The gene calls are TRBV11-3 and TRBJ1-1; no definite D call. Germline CDR1 is SGHNT and CDR2 is YENEEA. Deletions cut 2 bases from V and 1 base from J, with 5 bases between. The CDR3 length is 13 residues.

The CDR3, as DNA: TGTGCCAGCAGTGAAGAAGGGACAGGGGGCCAGCCCCAGCATTTT. It codes for CASSEEGTGGQPQHF. V gene TRBV2 combines with J gene TRBJ1-5, with 12 bases lining up with TRBD1. With V trimmed by 1 base and J by 7 bases, 2 bases remained unmatched. This CDR3 contains 15 residues. CDR1 is SNHLY, CDR2 FYNNEI, per germline. Drawing the rest from reference TRBV2 and TRBJ1-5, the complete variable domain is EPEVTQTPSHQVTQMGQEVILRCVPISNHLYFYWYRQILGQKVEFLVSFYNNEISEKSEIFDDQFSVERPDGSNFTLKIRSTKLEDSAMYFCASSEEGTGGQPQHFGDGTRLSIL.

The CDR3: CASSVAGQGYTGELFF. The CDR3 bases are TGTGCCAGCAGCGTAGCCGGACAGGGCTACACCGGGGAGCTGTTTTTT. V usage is TRBV9 and J usage is TRBJ2-2, with TRBD1 identical over 8 bases. Trimming at V came to 0 bases and at J to 3 bases, leaving 4 bases not matched to a gene. CDR1 and CDR2 (germline): SGDLS, YYNGEE. CDR3 length equals 16 residues.

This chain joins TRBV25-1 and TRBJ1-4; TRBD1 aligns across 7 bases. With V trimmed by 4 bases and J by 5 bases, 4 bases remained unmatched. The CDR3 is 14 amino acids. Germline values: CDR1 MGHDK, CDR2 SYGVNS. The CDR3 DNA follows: TGTGCCAGCAGTGCCCTGACAGGGAATGAAAAACTGTTTTTT. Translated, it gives CASSALTGNEKLFF.

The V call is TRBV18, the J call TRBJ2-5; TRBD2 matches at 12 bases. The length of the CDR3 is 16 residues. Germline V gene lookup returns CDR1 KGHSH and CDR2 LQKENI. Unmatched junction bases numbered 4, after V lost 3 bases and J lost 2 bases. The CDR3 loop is CASSPPGLAGQETQYF. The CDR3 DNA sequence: TGTGCCAGCTCACCCCCCGGACTAGCGGGACAAGAGACCCAGTACTTC.

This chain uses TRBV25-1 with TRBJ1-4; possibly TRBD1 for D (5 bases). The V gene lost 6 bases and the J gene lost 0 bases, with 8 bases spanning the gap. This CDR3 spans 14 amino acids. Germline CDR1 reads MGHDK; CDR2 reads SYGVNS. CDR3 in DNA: TGTGCCAGCAGAACAGGAGCAACTAATGAAAAACTGTTTTTT. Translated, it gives CASRTGATNEKLFF.

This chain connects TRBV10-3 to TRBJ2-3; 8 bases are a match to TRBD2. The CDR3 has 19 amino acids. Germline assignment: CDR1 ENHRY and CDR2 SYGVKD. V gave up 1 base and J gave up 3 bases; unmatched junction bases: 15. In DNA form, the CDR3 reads TGTGCCATCAGTGAGTACTCCCGGGGGACTAGAGGGGCGACAGATACGCAGTATTTT. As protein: CAISEYSRGTRGATDTQYF.

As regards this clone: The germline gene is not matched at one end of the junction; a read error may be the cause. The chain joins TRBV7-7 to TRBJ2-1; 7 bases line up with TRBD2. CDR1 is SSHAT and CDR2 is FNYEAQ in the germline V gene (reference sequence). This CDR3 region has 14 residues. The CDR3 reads CASSSRTSADEQFF. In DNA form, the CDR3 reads TGTGCTAGCAGCTCAAGGACTAGTGCGGATGAGCAGTTCTTC. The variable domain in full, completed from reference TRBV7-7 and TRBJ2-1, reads GAGVSQSPRYKVTKRGQDVTLRCDPISSHATLYWYQQALGQGPEFLTYFNYEAQPDKSGLPSDRFSAERPEGSISTLTIQRTEQRDSAMYRCASSSRTSADEQFFGPGTRLTVL.

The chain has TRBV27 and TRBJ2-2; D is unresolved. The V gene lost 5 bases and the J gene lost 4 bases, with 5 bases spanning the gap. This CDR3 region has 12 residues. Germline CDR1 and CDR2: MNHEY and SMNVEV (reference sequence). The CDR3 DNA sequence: TGTGCCAGCAGTGCAGTCACCGGGGAGCTGTTTTTT. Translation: CASSAVTGELFF.

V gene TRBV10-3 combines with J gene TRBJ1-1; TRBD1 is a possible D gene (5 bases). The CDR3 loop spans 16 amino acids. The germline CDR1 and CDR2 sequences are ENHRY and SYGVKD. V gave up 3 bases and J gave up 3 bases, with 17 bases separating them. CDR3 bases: TGTGCCATCAGTGACCTCGAGGTCCGGGGGGACACTGAAGCTTTCTTT. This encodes CAISDLEVRGDTEAFF.

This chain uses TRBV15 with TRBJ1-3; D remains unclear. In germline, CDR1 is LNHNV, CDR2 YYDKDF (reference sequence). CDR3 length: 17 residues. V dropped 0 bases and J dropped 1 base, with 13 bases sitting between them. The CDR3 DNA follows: TGTGCCACCAGCAGAGATCCGGGGTTGATATCTGGAAACACCATATATTTT. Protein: CATSRDPGLISGNTIYF.

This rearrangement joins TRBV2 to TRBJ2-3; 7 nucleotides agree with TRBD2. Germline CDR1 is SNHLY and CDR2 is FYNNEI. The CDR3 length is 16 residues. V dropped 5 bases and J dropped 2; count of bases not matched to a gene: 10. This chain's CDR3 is CASSPLWGGTTDTQYF. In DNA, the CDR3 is TGTGCCAGCAGTCCGCTCTGGGGGGGGACCACAGATACGCAGTATTTT.

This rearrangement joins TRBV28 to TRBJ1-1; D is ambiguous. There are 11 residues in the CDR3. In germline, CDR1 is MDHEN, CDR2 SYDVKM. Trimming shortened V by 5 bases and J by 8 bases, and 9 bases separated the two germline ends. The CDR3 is CASSLVEEAFF. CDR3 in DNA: TGTGCCAGCAGTCTTGTTGAGGAAGCTTTCTTT.

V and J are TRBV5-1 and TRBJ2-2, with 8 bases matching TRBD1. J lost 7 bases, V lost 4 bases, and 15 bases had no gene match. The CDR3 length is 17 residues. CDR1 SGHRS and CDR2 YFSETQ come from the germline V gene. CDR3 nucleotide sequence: TGCGCCAGCAGCCGATCAATCCCAGGGGGCGGGGACGGGGAGCTGTTTTTT. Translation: CASSRSIPGGGDGELFF. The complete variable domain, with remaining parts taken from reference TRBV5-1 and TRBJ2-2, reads KAGVTQTPRYLIKTRGQQVTLSCSPISGHRSVSWYQQTPGQGLQFLFEYFSETQRNKGNFPGRFSGRQFSNSRSEMNVSTLELGDSALYLCASSRSIPGGGDGELFFGEGSRLTVL.

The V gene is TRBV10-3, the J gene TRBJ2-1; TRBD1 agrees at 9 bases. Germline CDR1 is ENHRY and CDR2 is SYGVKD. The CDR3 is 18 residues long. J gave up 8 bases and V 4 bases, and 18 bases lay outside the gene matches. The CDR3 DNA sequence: TGTGCCATCAGTGGTATCTCCGATCCGGACAGGGGTTTTGATGAGCAGTTCTTC. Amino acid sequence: CAISGISDPDRGFDEQFF.

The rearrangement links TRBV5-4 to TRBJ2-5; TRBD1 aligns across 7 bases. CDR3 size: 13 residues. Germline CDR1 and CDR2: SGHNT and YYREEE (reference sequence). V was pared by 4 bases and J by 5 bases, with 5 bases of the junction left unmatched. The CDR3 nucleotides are TGTGCCAGCAGCCCCGAACAGGGGGAGACCCAGTACTTC. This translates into CASSPEQGETQYF.

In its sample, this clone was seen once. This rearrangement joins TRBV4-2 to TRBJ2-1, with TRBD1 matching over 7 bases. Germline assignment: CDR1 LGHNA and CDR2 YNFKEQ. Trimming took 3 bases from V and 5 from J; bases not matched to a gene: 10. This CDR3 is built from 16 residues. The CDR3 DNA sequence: TGTGCCAGCAGCCACCTTAAGACAGGGAGTGACAATGAGCAGTTCTTC. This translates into CASSHLKTGSDNEQFF.

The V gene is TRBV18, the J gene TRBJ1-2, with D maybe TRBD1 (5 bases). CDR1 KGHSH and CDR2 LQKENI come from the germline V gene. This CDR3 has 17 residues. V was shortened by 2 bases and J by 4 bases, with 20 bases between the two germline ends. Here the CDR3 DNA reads TGTGCCAGCTCACCAGCGCCCCAGGGCAAGGGGCCCTATGGCTACACCTTC. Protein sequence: CASSPAPQGKGPYGYTF.

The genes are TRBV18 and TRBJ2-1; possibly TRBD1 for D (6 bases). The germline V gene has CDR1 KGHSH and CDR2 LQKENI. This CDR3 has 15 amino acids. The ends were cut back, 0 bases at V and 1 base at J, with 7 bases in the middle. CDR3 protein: CASSPPGTSYNEQFF. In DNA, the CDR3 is TGTGCCAGCTCACCACCGGGGACATCCTACAATGAGCAGTTCTTC.